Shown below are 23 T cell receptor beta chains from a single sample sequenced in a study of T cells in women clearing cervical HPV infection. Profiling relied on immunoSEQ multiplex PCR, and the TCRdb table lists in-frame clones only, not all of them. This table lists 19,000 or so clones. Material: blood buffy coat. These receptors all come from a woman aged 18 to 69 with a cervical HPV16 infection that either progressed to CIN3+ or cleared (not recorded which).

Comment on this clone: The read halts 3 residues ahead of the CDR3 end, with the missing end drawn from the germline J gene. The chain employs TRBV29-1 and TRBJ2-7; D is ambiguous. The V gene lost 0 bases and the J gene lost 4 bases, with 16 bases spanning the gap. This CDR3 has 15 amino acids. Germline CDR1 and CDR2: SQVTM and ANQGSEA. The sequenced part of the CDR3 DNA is TGCAGCGTTGAAGAAGACTCTCCAAGACGATACGAG. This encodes CSVEEDSPRRYE. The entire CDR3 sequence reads CSVEEDSPRRYEQYF.

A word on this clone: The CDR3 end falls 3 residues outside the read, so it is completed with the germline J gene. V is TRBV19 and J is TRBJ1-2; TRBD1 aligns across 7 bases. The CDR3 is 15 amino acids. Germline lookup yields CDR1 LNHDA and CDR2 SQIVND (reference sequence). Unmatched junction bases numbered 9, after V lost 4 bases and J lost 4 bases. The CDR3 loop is CASSRGDRRTYGYTF. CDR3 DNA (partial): TGTGCCAGTAGTAGGGGGGACAGACGCACCTATGGC.

Partial CDR3 DNA: TGTGCCAGCAGGAGGGACTCTAGTAATGAG. Its protein product is CASRRDSSNE. The whole CDR3 protein reads CASRRDSSNEQFF. The chain combines TRBV6-2 or TRBV6-3 with TRBJ2-1, with a possible D match to TRBD2 (6 bases). The CDR3 end lies 3 residues beyond the end of the read and is filled in from the germline J gene. Germline V gives CDR1 MNHEY, CDR2 SVGEGT. Trimming stripped 6 bases from V and 7 bases from J, with 13 bases between. The CDR3 contains 13 residues.

The sequenced CDR3 bases are TGCAGTGCTAGCGCTCAGAGTAGGGCAGCCGGGGAG. It encodes CSASAQSRAAGE. The full-length CDR3 reads as CSASAQSRAAGELFF. The chain links TRBV20-1 to TRBJ2-2; no clear D gene. The CDR3 end lies 3 residues beyond the end of the read and is filled in from the germline J gene. V gave up 3 bases and J gave up 6 bases, with 17 bases separating them. The CDR3 loop spans 15 amino acids. Germline CDR1 is DFQATT and CDR2 is SNEGSKA (reference sequence).

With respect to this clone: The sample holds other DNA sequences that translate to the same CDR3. The DNA read from the CDR3 is TGTGCCAGCAGCCTTGCGGGGGGGCCCTACGAG. As protein: CASSLAGGPYE. The whole CDR3 protein is CASSLAGGPYEQYF. V usage is TRBV7-3 and J usage is TRBJ2-7, with 9 positions matching TRBD2. The CDR3 end is not reached by the read, which stops 3 residues before it; the germline J gene fills it in. The CDR3 is made up of 14 amino acids. With 5 bases clipped from V and 2 bases from J, the junction kept 4 bases outside the gene matches. Germline loops: CDR1 SGHTA, CDR2 FQGTGA.

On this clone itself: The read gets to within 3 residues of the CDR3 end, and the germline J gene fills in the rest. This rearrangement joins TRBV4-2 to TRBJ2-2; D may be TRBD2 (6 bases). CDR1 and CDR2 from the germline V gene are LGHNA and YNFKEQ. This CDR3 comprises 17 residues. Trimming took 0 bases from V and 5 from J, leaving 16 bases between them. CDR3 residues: CASSQDGFGGETGELFF. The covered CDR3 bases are TGTGCCAGCAGCCAAGATGGGTTCGGGGGAGAGACCGGGGAG.

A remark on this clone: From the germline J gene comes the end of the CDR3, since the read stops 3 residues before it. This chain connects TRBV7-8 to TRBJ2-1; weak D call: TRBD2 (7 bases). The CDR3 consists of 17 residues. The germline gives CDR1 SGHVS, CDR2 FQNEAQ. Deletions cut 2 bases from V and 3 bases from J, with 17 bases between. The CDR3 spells CASSLSRGGGVYNEQFF. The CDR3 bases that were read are TGTGCCAGCAGCTTAAGTAGGGGAGGGGGGGTCTACAATGAG.

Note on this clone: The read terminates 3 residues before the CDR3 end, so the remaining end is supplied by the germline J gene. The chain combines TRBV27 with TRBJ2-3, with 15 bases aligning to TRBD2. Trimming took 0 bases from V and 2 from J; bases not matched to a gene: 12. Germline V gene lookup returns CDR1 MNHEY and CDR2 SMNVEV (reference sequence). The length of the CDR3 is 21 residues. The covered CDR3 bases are TGTGCCAGCAGTTTATCTCCGGGACTAGCGGGGGGCCCCCTGACCACAGATACG. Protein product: CASSLSPGLAGGPLTTDT. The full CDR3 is CASSLSPGLAGGPLTTDTQYF.

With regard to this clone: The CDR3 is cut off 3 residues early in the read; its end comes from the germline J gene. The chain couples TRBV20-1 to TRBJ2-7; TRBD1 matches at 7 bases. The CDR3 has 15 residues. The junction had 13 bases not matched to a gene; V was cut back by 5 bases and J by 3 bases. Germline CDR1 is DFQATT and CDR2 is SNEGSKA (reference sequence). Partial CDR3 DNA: TGCAGTGCTTCGATCACAGGGGTTAGGGACTACGAG. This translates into CSASITGVRDYE. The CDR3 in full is CSASITGVRDYEQYF.

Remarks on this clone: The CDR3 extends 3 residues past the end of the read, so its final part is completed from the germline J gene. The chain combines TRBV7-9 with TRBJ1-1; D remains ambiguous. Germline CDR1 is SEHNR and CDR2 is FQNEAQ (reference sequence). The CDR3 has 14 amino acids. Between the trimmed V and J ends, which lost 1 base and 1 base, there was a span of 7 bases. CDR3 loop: CASSLEPGNTEAFF. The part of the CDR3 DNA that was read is TGTGCCAGCAGCTTAGAACCGGGGAACACTGAA. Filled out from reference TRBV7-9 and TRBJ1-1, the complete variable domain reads DTGVSQNPRHKITKRGQNVTFRCDPISEHNRLYWYRQTLGQGPEFLTYFQNEAQLEKSRLLSDRFSAERPKGSFSTLEIQRTEQGDSAMYLCASSLEPGNTEAFFGQGTRLTVV.

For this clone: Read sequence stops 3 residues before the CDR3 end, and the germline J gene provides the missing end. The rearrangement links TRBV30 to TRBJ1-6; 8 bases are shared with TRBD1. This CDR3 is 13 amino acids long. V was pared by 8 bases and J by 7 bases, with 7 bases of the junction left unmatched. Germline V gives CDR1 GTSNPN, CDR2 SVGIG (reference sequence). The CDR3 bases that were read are TGTGCCCGGACCGGGACAGGCAATTCACCC. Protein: CARTGTGNSP. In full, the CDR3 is CARTGTGNSPLHF.

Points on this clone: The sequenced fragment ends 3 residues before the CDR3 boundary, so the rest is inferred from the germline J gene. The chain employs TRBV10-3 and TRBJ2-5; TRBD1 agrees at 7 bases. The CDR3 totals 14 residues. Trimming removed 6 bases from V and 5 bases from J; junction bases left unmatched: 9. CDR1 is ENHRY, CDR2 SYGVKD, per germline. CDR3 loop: CAIRQGLTGETQYF. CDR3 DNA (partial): TGTGCCATCAGACAGGGGCTTACGGGGGAGACC.

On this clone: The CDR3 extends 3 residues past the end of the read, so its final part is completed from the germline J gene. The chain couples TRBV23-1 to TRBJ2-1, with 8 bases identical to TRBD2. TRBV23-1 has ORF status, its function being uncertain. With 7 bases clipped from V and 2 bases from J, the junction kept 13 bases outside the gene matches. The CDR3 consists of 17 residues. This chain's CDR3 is CASNPRGSGTPYNEQFF. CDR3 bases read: TGCGCCAGCAATCCTCGGGGTAGCGGGACTCCCTACAATGAG.

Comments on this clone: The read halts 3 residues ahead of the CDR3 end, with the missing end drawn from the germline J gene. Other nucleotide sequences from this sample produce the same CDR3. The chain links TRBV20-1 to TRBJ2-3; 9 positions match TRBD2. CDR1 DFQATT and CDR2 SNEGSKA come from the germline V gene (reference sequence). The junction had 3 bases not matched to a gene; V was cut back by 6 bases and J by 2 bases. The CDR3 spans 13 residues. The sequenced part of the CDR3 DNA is TGCAGTGCCTTAGCGGGGGACACAGATACG. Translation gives CSALAGDTDT. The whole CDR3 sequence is CSALAGDTDTQYF.

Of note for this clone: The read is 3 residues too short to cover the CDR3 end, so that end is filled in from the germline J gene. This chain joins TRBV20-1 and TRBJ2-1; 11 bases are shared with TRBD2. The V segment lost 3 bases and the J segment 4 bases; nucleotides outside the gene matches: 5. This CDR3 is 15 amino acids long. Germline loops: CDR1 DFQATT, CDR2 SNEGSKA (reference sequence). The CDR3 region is CSASGGTSGYNEQFF. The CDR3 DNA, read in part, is TGCAGTGCTAGTGGGGGGACTAGCGGTTACAATGAG.

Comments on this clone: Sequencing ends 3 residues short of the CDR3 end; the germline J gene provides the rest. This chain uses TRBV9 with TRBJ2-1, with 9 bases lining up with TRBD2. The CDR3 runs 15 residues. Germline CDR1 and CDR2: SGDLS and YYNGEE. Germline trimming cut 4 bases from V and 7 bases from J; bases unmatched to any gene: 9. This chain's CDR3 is CASSLRSGGLNEQFF. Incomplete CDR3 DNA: TGTGCCAGCAGCCTCCGGAGCGGGGGGTTGAATGAG.

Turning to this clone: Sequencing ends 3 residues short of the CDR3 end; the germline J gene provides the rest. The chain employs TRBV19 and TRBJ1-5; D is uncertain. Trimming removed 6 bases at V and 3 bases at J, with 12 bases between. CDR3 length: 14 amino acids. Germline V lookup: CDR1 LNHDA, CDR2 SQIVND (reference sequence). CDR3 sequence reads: CASRQHHPNQPQHF. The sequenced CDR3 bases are TGTGCCAGTAGACAGCATCATCCCAATCAGCCC.

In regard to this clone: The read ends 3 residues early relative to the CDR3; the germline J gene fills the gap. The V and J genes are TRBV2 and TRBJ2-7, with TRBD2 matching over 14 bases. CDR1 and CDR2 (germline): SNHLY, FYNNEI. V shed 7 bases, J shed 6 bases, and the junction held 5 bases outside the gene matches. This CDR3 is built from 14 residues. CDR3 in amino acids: CASKGLAGVSEQYF. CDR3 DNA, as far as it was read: TGTGCCAGCAAGGGACTAGCGGGGGTCTCCGAG.

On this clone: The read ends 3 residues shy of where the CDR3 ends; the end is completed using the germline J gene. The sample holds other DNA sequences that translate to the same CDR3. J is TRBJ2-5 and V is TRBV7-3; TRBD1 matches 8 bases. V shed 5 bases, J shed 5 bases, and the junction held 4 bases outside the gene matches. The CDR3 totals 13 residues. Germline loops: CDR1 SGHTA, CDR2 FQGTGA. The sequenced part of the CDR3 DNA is TGTGCCAGCAGCCAGGGGGCCGGGGAGACC. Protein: CASSQGAGET. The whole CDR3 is CASSQGAGETQYF.

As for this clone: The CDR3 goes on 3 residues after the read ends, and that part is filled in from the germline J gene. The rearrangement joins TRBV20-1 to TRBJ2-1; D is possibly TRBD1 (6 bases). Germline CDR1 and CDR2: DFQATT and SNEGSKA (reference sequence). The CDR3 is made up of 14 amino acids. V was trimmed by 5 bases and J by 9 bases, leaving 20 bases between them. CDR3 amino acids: CSAPNPTGSSEQFF. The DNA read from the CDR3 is TGCAGTGCTCCAAATCCAACAGGGTCGAGTGAG.

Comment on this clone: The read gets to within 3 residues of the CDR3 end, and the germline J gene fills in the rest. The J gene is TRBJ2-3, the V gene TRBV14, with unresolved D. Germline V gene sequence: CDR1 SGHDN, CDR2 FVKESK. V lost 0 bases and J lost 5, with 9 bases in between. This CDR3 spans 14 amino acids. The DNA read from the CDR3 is TGTGCCAGCAGCCAAGAGGCGGCAGTAGATACG. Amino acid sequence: CASSQEAAVDT. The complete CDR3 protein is CASSQEAAVDTQYF.

CDR3 residues: CASSSQGASGELFF. CDR3 DNA, as far as it was read: TGTGCCAGCAGCTCTCAGGGGGCCTCCGGGGAG. The chain uses TRBV5-4 and TRBJ2-2; TRBD1 agrees at 8 bases. The CDR3 end lies 3 residues beyond the end of the read and is filled in from the germline J gene. Germline V lookup: CDR1 SGHNT, CDR2 YYREEE (reference sequence). V trimming: 3 bases; J trimming: 6 bases; junction bases outside the gene matches: 4. CDR3 length: 14 residues.

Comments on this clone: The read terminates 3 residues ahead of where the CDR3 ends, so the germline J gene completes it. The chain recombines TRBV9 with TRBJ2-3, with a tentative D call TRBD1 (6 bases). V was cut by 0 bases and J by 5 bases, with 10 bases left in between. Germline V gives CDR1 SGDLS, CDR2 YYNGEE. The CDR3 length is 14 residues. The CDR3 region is CASSVAAGEDTQYF. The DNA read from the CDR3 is TGTGCCAGCAGCGTAGCGGCAGGGGAAGATACG.